What follows are 5 T cell receptor beta chains derived from one specimen sequenced in a study of technical replicates of blood from several donors. Assay: immunoSEQ multiplex PCR; the TCRdb copy retains only in-frame clones and omits some. The table shows about 54,000 clones, with 94% occurring only once. Sequenced material: T cells isolated from PBMCs. The receptors originated from a human donor in good health.

This chain connects TRBV5-1 to TRBJ2-2; D is perhaps TRBD2 (6 bases). Trimming took off 2 bases at V and 4 bases at J, with 15 bases between the two ends. This CDR3 is built from 16 residues. The V gene's germline CDR1 is SGHRS and CDR2 YFSETQ. CDR3 in amino acids: CASSFLSGGSTGELFF. Written as DNA, the CDR3 is TGCGCCAGCAGCTTCTTGTCTGGGGGGAGCACCGGGGAGCTGTTTTTT.

The V call is TRBV9, the J call TRBJ1-1; TRBD1 aligns across 8 bases. From germline, CDR1 is SGDLS and CDR2 YYNGEE. The CDR3 totals 14 residues. The V and J ends lost 5 bases and 5 bases, in that order; junction bases with no gene match: 8. This CDR3 reads CASSGGQGGTEAFF. In DNA form, the CDR3 reads TGTGCCAGCAGTGGAGGACAGGGTGGAACTGAAGCTTTCTTT.

This clone was seen only once. The chain carries TRBV6-6 and TRBJ2-7; tentative D call: TRBD2 (5 bases). CDR1 is MNHNY, CDR2 SVGAGI, per germline (reference sequence). The CDR3 is made up of 15 amino acids. The V gene lost 5 bases and the J gene lost 2 bases, with 16 bases spanning the gap. The CDR3 bases are TGTGCCAGCAGTCCACTTGGACTTGGCCCCTACGAGCAGTACTTC. It encodes CASSPLGLGPYEQYF.

This clone was observed a single time. The CDR3 region is CASSFSGGSYNEQFF. The CDR3 DNA follows: TGTGCCAGCAGCTTTAGCGGGGGGTCCTACAATGAGCAGTTCTTC. V gene TRBV7-3 combines with J gene TRBJ2-1, with 10 nucleotides matching TRBD2. The germline gives CDR1 SGHTA, CDR2 FQGTGA. V gave up 3 bases and J gave up 1 base; unmatched junction bases: 0. The length of the CDR3 is 15 residues. The complete variable domain, with remaining parts taken from reference TRBV7-3 and TRBJ2-1, reads GAGVSQTPSNKVTEKGKYVELRCDPISGHTALYWYRQSLGQGPEFLIYFQGTGAADDSGLPNDRFFAVRPEGSVSTLKIQRTERGDSAVYLCASSFSGGSYNEQFFGPGTRLTVL.

The chain links TRBV29-1 to TRBJ2-2; 10 nucleotides align to TRBD2. V was clipped by 5 bases and J by 6 bases; unmatched bases: 3. Germline loops: CDR1 SQVTM, CDR2 ANQGSEA. The CDR3 totals 13 residues. CDR3 residues: CSVSSGRAGELFF. CDR3 DNA sequence: TGCAGCGTTTCCAGCGGGAGGGCCGGGGAGCTGTTTTTT.